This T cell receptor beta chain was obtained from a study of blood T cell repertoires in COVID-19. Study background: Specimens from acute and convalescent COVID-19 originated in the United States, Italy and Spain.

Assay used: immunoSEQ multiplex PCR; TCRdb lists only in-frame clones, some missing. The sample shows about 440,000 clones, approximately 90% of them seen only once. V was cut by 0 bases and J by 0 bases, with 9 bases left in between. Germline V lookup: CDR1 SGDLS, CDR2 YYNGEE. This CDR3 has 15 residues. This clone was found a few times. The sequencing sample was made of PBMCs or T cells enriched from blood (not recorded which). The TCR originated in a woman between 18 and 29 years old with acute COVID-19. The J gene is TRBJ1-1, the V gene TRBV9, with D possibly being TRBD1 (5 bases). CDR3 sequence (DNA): TGTGCCAGCAGCGTAGCCGGACACTTGAACACTGAAGCTTTCTTT. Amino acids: CASSVAGHLNTEAFF.